This record concerns one T cell receptor (beta chain) sequence. Its antigen is unidentified. CDR3 size: 15 residues. V was trimmed by 4 bases and J by 3 bases, leaving 13 bases between them. Germline assignment: CDR1 MRHNA and CDR2 SNTAGT. The sample belongs to a study of cytomegalovirus exposure and HLA in healthy donors. General study points: Reports described diagnosis of cytomegalovirus status by the classifier as highly specific and sensitive. First-cohort TCR clusters were later found to tend to co-occur in the 90 to 150 validation repertoires. TCR beta chains numbering roughly 150 were designated cytomegalovirus-associated. The dataset shows that most TCR sequences were rare, while some public TCRs occurred in many donors.

Sequenced by immunoSEQ multiplex PCR; TCRdb stores in-frame clones only, minus some. Of 150,000 to 200,000 clones listed, about 90% were seen once; the top ten hold around 5%. The chain couples TRBV6-4 to TRBJ2-1; weak D call: TRBD1 (5 bases). The specimen was PBMCs. The TCR comes from a woman in her 30s in good health and CMV-seronegative. The CDR3: CASSVLPRDYNEQFF. The CDR3 bases are TGTGCCAGCAGTGTACTCCCCAGGGACTACAATGAGCAGTTCTTC.